The clone carrying this T cell receptor beta chain was seen a few times. These data originate in a study of sequential checkpoint blockade in melanoma. Across the whole study: Randomization was 1:1 between first-line nivolumab→ipilimumab and ipilimumab→nivolumab.

Assay used: immunoSEQ multiplex PCR; TCRdb lists only in-frame clones, some missing. The sample holds 13,000 or so clones; around 69% are singletons and the top ten take roughly a third. Regarding treatment: randomized to nivolumab then ipilimumab (arm A) or the reverse (arm B). No patient had prior DNA-damaging chemotherapy. Live CD3+CD8+ CD19− CD56− cells were sorted from PBMCs. The source is a human donor with melanoma. Sequences were derived from CD8+ T cells sorted from blood (inferred from file names), sampled from a patient given nivolumab and ipilimumab in sequence.

Written as DNA, the CDR3 is TGTGCCAGCACCCAATACGGGGAAGATACGCAGTATTTT. Its translation is CASTQYGEDTQYF. V and J are TRBV6-5 and TRBJ2-3; TRBD2 might be the D (5 bases). Trimming cost V 7 bases and J 5 bases, with 13 bases left between them. This CDR3 spans 13 amino acids. Germline CDR1 MNHEY, CDR2 SVGAGI.